Following are 18 T cell receptor beta chains from one sample sequenced in a study of Graves' ophthalmopathy and Graves' hyperthyroidism. Amplified TCR beta CDR3 regions were obtained using RNA transcripts as template. HTBI primers primed a first-round RT-PCR, and a second-round multiplex PCR followed. MiXCR, applied by TCRdb to the multiplex PCR reads, yields one record per CDR3 protein. This table has about 500,000 distinct CDR3 sequences, less than 40% appearing once. Sequenced material: peripheral blood or thyroid tissue (not recorded which). These receptors came from an adult man with Graves' hyperthyroidism.

The genes are TRBV7-2 and TRBJ2-7, with 7 nucleotides matching TRBD1. CDR3 length equals 13 residues. Trimming removed 5 bases from V and 9 bases from J; junction bases left unmatched: 10. CDR1 and CDR2 from the germline V gene are SGHTA and FQGNSA. The CDR3 spells CASSTRDRDPQYF. CDR3 nucleotides: TGTGCCAGCAGCACCCGGGACAGAGACCCGCAGTACTTC.

Ten or more counts support this clonotype. The chain joins TRBV6-1 to TRBJ1-1, with D hard to call. The CDR3 is made up of 13 amino acids. Germline V lookup: CDR1 MNHNS, CDR2 SASEGT. V was clipped by 4 bases and J by 5 bases, with 11 bases between them. The CDR3 DNA is TGTGCCAGCAGTGCGAAGATGGGTACTGAAGCTTTCTTT. Residues: CASSAKMGTEAFF.

This clonotype was detected only a few times. This chain uses TRBV12-3 or TRBV12-4 with TRBJ1-4; possible D gene TRBD1, 6 bases. Trimming removed 5 bases at V and 10 bases at J, with 14 bases between. The CDR3 consists of 13 residues. Here the CDR3 DNA reads TGTGCCAGCAGTCCAGGACAGCATGGAAAACTGTTTTTT. This translates into CASSPGQHGKLFF.

This clonotype was observed once. The rearrangement uses TRBV29-1 and TRBJ2-5, with D possibly matching TRBD2 (6 bases). Between the trimmed V and J ends, which lost 8 bases and 9 bases, there was a span of 19 bases. Germline CDR1 reads SQVTM; CDR2 reads ANQGSEA. The CDR3 has 12 residues. For the CDR3, the DNA is TGCAGCAGCCTGAACTGGGGGGAGGCCCAGTACTTC. Protein product: CSSLNWGEAQYF.

This clonotype was counted at least ten times. V usage is TRBV5-8 and J usage is TRBJ1-1; D gene uncertain. The CDR3 is made up of 13 amino acids. CDR1 is SGHTS, CDR2 YDEGEE, per germline. The V end was cut by 3 bases, the J end by 0 bases, with 6 bases between. The DNA of the CDR3 is TGTGCCAGCAGCTCAGCTATGAACACTGAAGCTTTCTTT. It codes for CASSSAMNTEAFF. Combining the CDR3 with reference TRBV5-8 and TRBJ1-1 gives the whole variable domain EAGVTQSPTHLIKTRGQQATLRCSPISGHTSVYWYQQALGLGLQFLLWYDEGEERNRGNFPPRFSGRQFPNYSSELNVNALELEDSALYLCASSSAMNTEAFFGQGTRLTVV.

In its sample, this clonotype was seen a few times. This chain joins TRBV7-9 and TRBJ1-1, with D possibly matching TRBD1 (6 bases). Trimming removed 3 bases at V and 0 bases at J, with 11 bases between. The CDR3 loop spans 15 amino acids. In germline, CDR1 is SEHNR, CDR2 FQNEAQ (reference sequence). CDR3 in amino acids: CASSLGDTMNTEAFF. CDR3 nucleotides: TGTGCCAGCAGCTTGGGGGACACCATGAACACTGAAGCTTTCTTT. Looking up the rest from reference TRBV7-9 and TRBJ1-1 gives the full variable domain: DTGVSQNPRHKITKRGQNVTFRCDPISEHNRLYWYRQTLGQGPEFLTYFQNEAQLEKSRLLSDRFSAERPKGSFSTLEIQRTEQGDSAMYLCASSLGDTMNTEAFFGQGTRLTVV.

This chain connects TRBV25-1 to TRBJ1-2, with a weak D call TRBD1 (5 bases). CDR1 and CDR2 from the germline V gene are MGHDK and SYGVNS. The CDR3 runs to 14 residues. V shed 6 bases and J shed 3 bases, with 14 bases lying between them. The CDR3 spells CASSRRGEDYGYTF. Written as DNA, the CDR3 is TGTGCCAGCAGCCGGCGGGGGGAGGACTATGGCTACACCTTC.

This chain uses TRBV29-1 with TRBJ1-2, with 7 bases aligning to TRBD1. The CDR3 is 12 residues long. The junction had 9 bases not matched to a gene; V was cut back by 8 bases and J by 6 bases. The germline CDR1 and CDR2 sequences are SQVTM and ANQGSEA. This CDR3 is CSLSQGVDGYTF. CDR3 sequence (DNA): TGCAGCTTAAGTCAGGGGGTAGATGGCTACACCTTC.

The rearrangement joins TRBV10-3 to TRBJ2-7; 8 bases are a match to TRBD1. Germline V lookup: CDR1 ENHRY, CDR2 SYGVKD. J was trimmed by 2 bases and V by 2 bases; bases with no gene match: 5. The CDR3 extends over 15 amino acids. This chain's CDR3 is CAISEPDRAAYEQYF. The CDR3 nucleotides are TGTGCCATCAGTGAGCCGGACAGGGCGGCCTACGAGCAGTACTTC.

This clonotype was counted ten times or more. The chain carries TRBV11-2 and TRBJ2-6, with D hard to call. Germline CDR1 reads SGHAT; CDR2 reads FQNNGV. Trimming removed 5 bases from V and 12 bases from J, with 8 bases in between. The CDR3 is 11 amino acids. Here the CDR3 reads CASSPSGVLTF. The CDR3 DNA sequence: TGTGCCAGCAGCCCGTCAGGCGTCCTGACTTTC.

In its sample, this clonotype was seen once. This sequence joins TRBV29-1 and TRBJ2-5; 8 positions match TRBD1. The trim removed 6 bases at V and 4 bases at J, leaving 4 bases unmatched. The CDR3 is 12 amino acids. CDR1 and CDR2 from the germline V gene are SQVTM and ANQGSEA. CDR3 loop: CSVVGTGETQYF. The CDR3 coding sequence is TGCAGCGTGGTCGGGACAGGAGAGACCCAGTACTTC.

Ten or more counts support this clonotype. V and J are TRBV12-3 or TRBV12-4 and TRBJ2-7; the D gene is possibly TRBD1 (5 bases). There are 13 residues in the CDR3. The V gene lost 1 base and the J gene lost 5 bases, with 9 bases spanning the gap. The CDR3 DNA reads TGTGCCAGCAGTTTAGTAGACAGAAACGAGCAGTACTTC. Protein sequence: CASSLVDRNEQYF.

The CDR3 DNA is TGTGCCAGCAGTCCCGGGGACGAGGAGCTGTTTTTT. This sequence encodes CASSPGDEELFF. This chain joins TRBV9 and TRBJ2-2; the D gene could be TRBD1 or TRBD2 (5 bases each). The CDR3 is 12 residues long. The V gene lost 5 bases and the J gene lost 10 bases, with 12 bases spanning the gap. The germline V gene encodes CDR1 SGDLS and CDR2 YYNGEE.

This clonotype occurred once. The chain carries TRBV10-3 and TRBJ2-7; D perhaps matches TRBD1 (6 bases). Germline V CDR1 and CDR2: ENHRY, SYGVKD. V was pared by 6 bases and J by 2 bases, with 14 bases between. The CDR3 runs to 14 residues. In nucleotides, the CDR3 is TGTGCCATCAGGGATCCGGGACAAACCTACGAGCAGTACTTC. Translating it yields CAIRDPGQTYEQYF.

The genes are TRBV24-1 and TRBJ2-7; D possibly uses TRBD1 or TRBD2 (5 bases each). Deletions cut 4 bases from V and 3 bases from J, with 9 bases between. This CDR3 contains 13 residues. The germline V gene encodes CDR1 KGHDR and CDR2 SFDVKD. CDR3 residues: CATSDSGRYEQYF. CDR3 in DNA: TGTGCCACCAGTGACTCGGGGCGCTACGAGCAGTACTTC.

The V and J genes are TRBV2 and TRBJ1-5; D is possibly TRBD1 (5 bases). Germline lookup yields CDR1 SNHLY and CDR2 FYNNEI. Trimming took 3 bases from V and 1 from J, leaving 13 bases between them. The CDR3 is made up of 16 amino acids. CDR3 coding DNA: TGTGCCAGCAGTGATTGGGGGGGAGGGAGCAATCAGCCCCAGCATTTT. Its protein product is CASSDWGGGSNQPQHF.

In regard to this clonotype: The junction departs from the called germline gene at one end, perhaps through a read error. This chain joins TRBV12-3 or TRBV12-4 and TRBJ2-7; 8 positions agree with TRBD2. The CDR3 runs 18 residues. In nucleotides, the CDR3 is TGTGCCAGCAGTTTAGCGCGAGTACAGCGGCTTCGGAAGCGGGAGCTGTACTTC. It encodes CASSLARVQRLRKRELYF.

For the CDR3, the DNA is TGTGCCAGCAGACGGACTAGCGGGAACGCCTACGAGCAGTACTTC. This translates into CASRRTSGNAYEQYF. The chain has TRBV6-6 and TRBJ2-7, with TRBD2 identical over 12 bases. The CDR3 is 15 residues long. Germline CDR1 reads MNHNY; CDR2 reads SVGAGI (reference sequence). V lost 6 bases, J lost 2 bases, and 5 bases stayed unmatched.